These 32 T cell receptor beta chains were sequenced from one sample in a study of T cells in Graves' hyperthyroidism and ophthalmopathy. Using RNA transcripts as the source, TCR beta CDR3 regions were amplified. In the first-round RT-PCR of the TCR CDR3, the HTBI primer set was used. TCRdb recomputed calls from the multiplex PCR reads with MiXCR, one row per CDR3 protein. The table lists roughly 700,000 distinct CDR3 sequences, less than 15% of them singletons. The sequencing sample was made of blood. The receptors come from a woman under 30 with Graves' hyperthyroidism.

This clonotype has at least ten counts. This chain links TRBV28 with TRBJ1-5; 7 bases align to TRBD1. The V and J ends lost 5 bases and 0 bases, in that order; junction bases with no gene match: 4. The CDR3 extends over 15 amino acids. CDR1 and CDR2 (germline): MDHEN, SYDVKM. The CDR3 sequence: CASSPGQYSNQPQHF. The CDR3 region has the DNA TGTGCCAGCAGTCCGGGACAGTATAGCAATCAGCCCCAGCATTTT.

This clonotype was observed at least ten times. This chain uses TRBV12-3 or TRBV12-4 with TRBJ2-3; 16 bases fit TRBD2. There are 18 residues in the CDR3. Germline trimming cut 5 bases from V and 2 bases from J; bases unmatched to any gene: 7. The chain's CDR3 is CASSRQGLAGGPTDTQYF. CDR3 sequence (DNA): TGTGCCAGCAGTCGACAGGGACTAGCGGGAGGGCCCACAGATACGCAGTATTTT.

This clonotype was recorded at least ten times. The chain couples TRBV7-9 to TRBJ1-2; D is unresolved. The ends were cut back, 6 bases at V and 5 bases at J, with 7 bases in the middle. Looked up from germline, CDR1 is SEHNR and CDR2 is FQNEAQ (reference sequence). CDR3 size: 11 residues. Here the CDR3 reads CASRTIYGYTF. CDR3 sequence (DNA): TGTGCCAGCAGGACAATATATGGCTACACCTTC.

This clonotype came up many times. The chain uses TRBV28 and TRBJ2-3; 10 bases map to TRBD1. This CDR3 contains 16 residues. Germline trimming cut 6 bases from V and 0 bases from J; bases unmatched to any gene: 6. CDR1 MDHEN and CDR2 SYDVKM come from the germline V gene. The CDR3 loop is CASRRQGAESTDTQYF. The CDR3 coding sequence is TGTGCCAGCAGAAGACAGGGGGCAGAGAGCACAGATACGCAGTATTTT.

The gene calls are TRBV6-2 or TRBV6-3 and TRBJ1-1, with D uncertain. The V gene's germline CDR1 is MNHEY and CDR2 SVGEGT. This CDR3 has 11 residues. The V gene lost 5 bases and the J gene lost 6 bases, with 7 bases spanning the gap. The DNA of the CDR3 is TGTGCCAGCAGTCTTCCCCCTGAAGCTTTCTTT. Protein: CASSLPPEAFF.

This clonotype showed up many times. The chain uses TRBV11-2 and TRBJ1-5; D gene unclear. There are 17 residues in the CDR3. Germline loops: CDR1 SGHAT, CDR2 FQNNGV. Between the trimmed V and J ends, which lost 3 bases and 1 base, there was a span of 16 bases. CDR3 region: CASSLGSRAGSNQPQHF. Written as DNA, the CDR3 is TGTGCCAGCAGCTTGGGTTCGAGGGCCGGGAGCAATCAGCCCCAGCATTTT.

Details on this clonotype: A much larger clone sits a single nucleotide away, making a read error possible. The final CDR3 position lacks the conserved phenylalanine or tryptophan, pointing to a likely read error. CDR3 DNA: TGCGCCAGCAGCACCTCGGGACTAATGAACACTGAAGCTTTCTTA. It specifies CASSTSGLMNTEAFL. The V call is TRBV4-1, the J call TRBJ1-1; tentative D call: TRBD1 (5 bases). Germline V gene data show CDR1 as MGHRA and CDR2 as YSYEKL. This CDR3 contains 15 residues. V lost 5 bases to trimming and J lost 0 bases, with 13 bases between them.

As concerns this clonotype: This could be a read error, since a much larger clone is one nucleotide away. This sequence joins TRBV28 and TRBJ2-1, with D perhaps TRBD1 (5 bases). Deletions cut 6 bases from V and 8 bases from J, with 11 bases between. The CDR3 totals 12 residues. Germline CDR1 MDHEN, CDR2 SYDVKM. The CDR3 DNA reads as TGTGCCAGCAGCAACAGGACCCATGAGCAGTTCTTC. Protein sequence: CASSNRTHEQFF.

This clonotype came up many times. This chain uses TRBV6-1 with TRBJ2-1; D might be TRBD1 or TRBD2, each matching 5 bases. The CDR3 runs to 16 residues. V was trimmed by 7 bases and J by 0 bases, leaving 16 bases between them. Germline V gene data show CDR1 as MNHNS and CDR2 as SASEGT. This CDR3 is CASTGDGRSSYNEQFF. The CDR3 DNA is TGTGCCAGCACCGGGGACGGAAGAAGCTCCTACAATGAGCAGTTCTTC.

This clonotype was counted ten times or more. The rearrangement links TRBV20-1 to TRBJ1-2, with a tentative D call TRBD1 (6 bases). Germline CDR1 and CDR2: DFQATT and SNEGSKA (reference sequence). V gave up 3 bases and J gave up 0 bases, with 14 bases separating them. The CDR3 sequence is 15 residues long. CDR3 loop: CSARRGRFTNYGYTF. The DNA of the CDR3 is TGCAGTGCTAGGCGGGGGCGATTCACTAACTATGGCTACACCTTC.

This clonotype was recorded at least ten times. The CDR3 here is CASKRTSGMYNEQFF. DNA of the CDR3: TGTGCCAGCAAAAGGACTAGCGGAATGTACAATGAGCAGTTCTTC. The rearrangement links TRBV27 to TRBJ2-1; 10 nucleotides agree with TRBD2. Germline lookup yields CDR1 MNHEY and CDR2 SMNVEV (reference sequence). CDR3 length equals 15 residues. Losses at the gene ends were 7 bases for V and 4 bases for J; bases not matched to a gene: 7.

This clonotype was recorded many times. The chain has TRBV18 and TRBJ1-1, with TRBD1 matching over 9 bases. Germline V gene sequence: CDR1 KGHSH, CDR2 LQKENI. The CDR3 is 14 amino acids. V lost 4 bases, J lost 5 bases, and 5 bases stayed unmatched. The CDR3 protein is CASSRGQGETEAFF. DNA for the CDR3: TGTGCCAGCTCACGGGGACAGGGCGAGACTGAAGCTTTCTTT.

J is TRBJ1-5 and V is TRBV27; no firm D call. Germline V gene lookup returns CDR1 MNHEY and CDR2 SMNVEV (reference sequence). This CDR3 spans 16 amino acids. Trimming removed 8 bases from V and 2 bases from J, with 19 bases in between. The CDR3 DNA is TGTGCCAGCCGCCGGGAGCCCCGTGGGGGCAATCAGCCCCAGCATTTT. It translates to CASRREPRGGNQPQHF.

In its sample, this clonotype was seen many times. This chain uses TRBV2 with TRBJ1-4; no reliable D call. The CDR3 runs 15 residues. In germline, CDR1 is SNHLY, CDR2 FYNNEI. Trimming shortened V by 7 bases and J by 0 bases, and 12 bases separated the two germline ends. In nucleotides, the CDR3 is TGTGCCAGCATATTAGACATAGCAACTAATGAAAAACTGTTTTTT. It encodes CASILDIATNEKLFF. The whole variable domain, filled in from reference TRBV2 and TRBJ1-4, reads EPEVTQTPSHQVTQMGQEVILRCVPISNHLYFYWYRQILGQKVEFLVSFYNNEISEKSEIFDDQFSVERPDGSNFTLKIRSTKLEDSAMYFCASILDIATNEKLFFGSGTQLSVL.

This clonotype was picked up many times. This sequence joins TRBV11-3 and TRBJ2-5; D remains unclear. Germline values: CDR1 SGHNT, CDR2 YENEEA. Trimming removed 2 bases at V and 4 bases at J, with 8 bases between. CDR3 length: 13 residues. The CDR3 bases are TGTGCCAGCAGCTTAAATGTACGAGAGACCCAGTACTTC. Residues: CASSLNVRETQYF. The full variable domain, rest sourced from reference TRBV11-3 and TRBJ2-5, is EAGVVQSPRYKIIEKKQPVAFWCNPISGHNTLYWYLQNLGQGPELLIRYENEEAVDDSQLPKDRFSAERLKGVDSTLKIQPAELGDSAVYLCASSLNVRETQYFGPGTRLLVL.

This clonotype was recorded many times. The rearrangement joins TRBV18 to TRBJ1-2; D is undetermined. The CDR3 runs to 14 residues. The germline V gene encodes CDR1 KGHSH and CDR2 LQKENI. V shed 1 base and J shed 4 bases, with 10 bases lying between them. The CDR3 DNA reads TGTGCCAGCTCACCACTCCGGACGCCCTATGGCTACACCTTC. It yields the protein CASSPLRTPYGYTF.

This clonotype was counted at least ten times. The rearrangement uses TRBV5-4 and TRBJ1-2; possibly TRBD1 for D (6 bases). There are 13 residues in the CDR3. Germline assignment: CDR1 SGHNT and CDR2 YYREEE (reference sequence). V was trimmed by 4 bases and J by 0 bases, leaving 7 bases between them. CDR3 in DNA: TGTGCCAGCAGCACAGGGTCTAACTATGGCTACACCTTC. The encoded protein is CASSTGSNYGYTF.

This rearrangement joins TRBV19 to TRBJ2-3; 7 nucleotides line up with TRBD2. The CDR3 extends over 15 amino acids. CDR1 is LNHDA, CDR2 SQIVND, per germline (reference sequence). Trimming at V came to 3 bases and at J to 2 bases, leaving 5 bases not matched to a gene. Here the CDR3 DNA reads TGTGCCAGTAGTATCCCTAGCGGATACACAGATACGCAGTATTTT. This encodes CASSIPSGYTDTQYF.

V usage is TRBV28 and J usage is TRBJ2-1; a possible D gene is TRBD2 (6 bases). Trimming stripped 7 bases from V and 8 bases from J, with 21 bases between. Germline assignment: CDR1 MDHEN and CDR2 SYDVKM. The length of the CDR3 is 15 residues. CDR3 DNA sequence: TGTGCCAGCACCAGGGCGGGACGTGGAGGGGATGAGCAGTTCTTC. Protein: CASTRAGRGGDEQFF.

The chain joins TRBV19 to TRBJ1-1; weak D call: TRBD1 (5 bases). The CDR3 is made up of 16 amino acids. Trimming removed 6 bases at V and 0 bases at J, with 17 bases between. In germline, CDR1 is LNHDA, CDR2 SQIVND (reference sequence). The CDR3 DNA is TGTGCCAGTAGCCGACCGCCCAAGGGGATGAACACTGAAGCTTTCTTT. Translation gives CASSRPPKGMNTEAFF.

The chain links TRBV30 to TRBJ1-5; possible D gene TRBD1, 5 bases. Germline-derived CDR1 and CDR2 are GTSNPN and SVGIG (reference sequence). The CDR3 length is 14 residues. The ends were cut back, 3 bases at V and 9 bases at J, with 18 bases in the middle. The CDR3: CAWRTQGSGTPQHF. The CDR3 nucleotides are TGTGCCTGGAGGACACAAGGGTCAGGGACGCCCCAGCATTTT.

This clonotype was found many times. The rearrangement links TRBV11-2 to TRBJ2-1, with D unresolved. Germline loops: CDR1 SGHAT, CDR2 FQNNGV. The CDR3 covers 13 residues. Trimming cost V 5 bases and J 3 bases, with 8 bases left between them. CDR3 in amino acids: CASSHEVYNEQFF. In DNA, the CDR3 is TGTGCCAGCAGCCATGAAGTCTACAATGAGCAGTTCTTC.

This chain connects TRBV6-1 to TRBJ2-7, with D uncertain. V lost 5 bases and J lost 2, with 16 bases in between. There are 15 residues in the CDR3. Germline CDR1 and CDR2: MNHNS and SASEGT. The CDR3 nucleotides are TGTGCCAGCAGTCCGGCCCTCGGAGCGACCTACGAGCAGTACTTC. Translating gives CASSPALGATYEQYF.

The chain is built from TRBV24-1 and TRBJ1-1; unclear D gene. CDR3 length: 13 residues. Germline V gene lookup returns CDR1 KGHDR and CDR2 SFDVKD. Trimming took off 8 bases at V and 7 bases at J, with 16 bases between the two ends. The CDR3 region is CATTGHRSGEAFF. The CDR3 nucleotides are TGTGCCACCACTGGCCACCGGTCCGGTGAAGCTTTCTTT.

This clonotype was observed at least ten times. The CDR3 sequence: CASSLMLAGDGEQFF. The CDR3, as DNA: TGTGCCAGCAGCTTGATGCTAGCGGGAGACGGTGAGCAGTTCTTC. The V call is TRBV5-5, the J call TRBJ2-1; 10 bases map to TRBD2. With 1 base clipped from V and 9 bases from J, the junction kept 7 bases outside the gene matches. The CDR3 consists of 15 residues. Germline V gives CDR1 SGHKS, CDR2 YYEKEE (reference sequence).

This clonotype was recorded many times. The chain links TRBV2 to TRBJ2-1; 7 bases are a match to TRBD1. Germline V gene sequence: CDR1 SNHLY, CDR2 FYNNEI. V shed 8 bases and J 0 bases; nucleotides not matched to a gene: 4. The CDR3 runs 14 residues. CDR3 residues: CASGQVVSYNEQFF. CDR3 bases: TGTGCCAGCGGACAGGTGGTCTCCTACAATGAGCAGTTCTTC.

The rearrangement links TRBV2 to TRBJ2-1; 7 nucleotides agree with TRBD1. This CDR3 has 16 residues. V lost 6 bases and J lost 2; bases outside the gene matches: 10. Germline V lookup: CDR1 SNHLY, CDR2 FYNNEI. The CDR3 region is CASSASGQLPYNEQFF. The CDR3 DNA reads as TGTGCCAGCAGCGCATCGGGACAGCTGCCCTACAATGAGCAGTTCTTC.

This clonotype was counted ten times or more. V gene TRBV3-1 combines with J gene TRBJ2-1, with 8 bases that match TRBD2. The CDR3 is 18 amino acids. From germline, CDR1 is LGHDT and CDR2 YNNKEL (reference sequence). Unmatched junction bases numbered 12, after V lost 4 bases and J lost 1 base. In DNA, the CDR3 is TGTGCCAGCAGCCGGGGGGGAGTAGCGGGAATTTCCTACAATGAGCAGTTCTTC. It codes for CASSRGGVAGISYNEQFF.

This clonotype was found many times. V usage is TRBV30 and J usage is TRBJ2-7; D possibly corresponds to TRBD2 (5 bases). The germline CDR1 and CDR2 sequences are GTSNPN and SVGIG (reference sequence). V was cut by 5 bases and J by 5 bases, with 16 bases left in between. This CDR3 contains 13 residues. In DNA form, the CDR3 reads TGTGCCTGGGAGAAGGACTTCACCCACGAGCAGTACTTC. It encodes CAWEKDFTHEQYF.

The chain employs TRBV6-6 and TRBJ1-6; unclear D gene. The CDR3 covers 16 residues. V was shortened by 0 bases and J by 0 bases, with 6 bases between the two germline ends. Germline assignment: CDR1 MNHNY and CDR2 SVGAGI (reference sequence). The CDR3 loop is CASSYSTSSYNSPLHF. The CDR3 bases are TGTGCCAGCAGTTACTCGACCAGCTCCTATAATTCACCCCTCCACTTT.

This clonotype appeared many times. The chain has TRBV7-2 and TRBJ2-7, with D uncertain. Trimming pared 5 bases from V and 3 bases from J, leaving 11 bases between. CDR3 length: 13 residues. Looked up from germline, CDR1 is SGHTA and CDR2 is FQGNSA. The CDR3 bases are TGTGCCAGCAGCCCGGACGCATACTACGAGCAGTACTTC. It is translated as CASSPDAYYEQYF.

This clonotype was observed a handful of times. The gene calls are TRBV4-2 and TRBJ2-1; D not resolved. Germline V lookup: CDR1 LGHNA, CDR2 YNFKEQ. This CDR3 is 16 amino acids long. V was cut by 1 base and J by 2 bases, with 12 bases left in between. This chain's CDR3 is CASSQGVGPAYNEQFF. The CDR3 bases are TGTGCCAGCAGCCAAGGGGTCGGCCCCGCCTACAATGAGCAGTTCTTC.